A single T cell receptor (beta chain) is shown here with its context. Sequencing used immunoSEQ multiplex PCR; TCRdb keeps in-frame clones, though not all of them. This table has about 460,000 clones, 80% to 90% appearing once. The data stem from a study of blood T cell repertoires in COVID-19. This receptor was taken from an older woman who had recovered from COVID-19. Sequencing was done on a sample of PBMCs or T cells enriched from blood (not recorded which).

CDR3 loop: CAISATQGYEQYV. The CDR3 DNA follows: TGTGCCATCAGTGCTACACAGGGTTACGAGCAGTACGTC. This chain uses TRBV10-3 with TRBJ2-7; TRBD1 is a possible D gene (6 bases). The CDR3 length is 13 residues. Germline loops: CDR1 ENHRY, CDR2 SYGVKD. Between the trimmed V and J ends, which lost 4 bases and 4 bases, there was a span of 11 bases.